The 2 T cell receptor beta chains listed next were all sequenced from one sample in a study of vaccination and CD4 T cells after COVID-19 (dated by TCRdb to the early 2020s). The library was prepared using PCR. TCRdb records Illumina iSeq 100 as the sequencer. DNA from cultured CD4+ T cells was subjected to TCR sequencing with the Oncomine TCR Beta short-read assay at the Johns Hopkins FTIC core. TCRdb applied fastp at Q25 and MiXCR to the public reads, then kept only in-frame beta chains. CDR3 protein sequences are deduplicated, and each keeps its most common genes and DNA. The sample table lists tens of thousands of distinct CDR3 sequences, about 61% of them with a count of one. The biggest ten clones account for 16% of the sample. The treatment or condition label for this specimen denotes: 10-day PBMC culture with coronavirus spike peptide pools or control peptides (ViraFEST assay). Which antigens these TCRs recognize remains unknown.

This specimen was CD4+ T cells from blood, cultured in vitro, taken after SARS-CoV-2 vaccination. The receptors stem from a human donor who received a COVID-19 vaccine.

The chain carries TRBV12-3 or TRBV12-4 and TRBJ1-6; maybe TRBD1 (5 bases). V was trimmed by 3 bases and J by 9 bases, leaving 15 bases between them. The CDR3 spans 15 residues. CDR3 region: CASSFGRALGSPLHF. CDR3 nucleotides: TGTGCCAGCAGTTTCGGCAGGGCCCTAGGTTCACCCCTCCACTTT.

V gene TRBV24-1 combines with J gene TRBJ1-1; no reliable D call. The CDR3 sequence is 13 residues long. The germline CDR1 and CDR2 sequences are KGHDR and SFDVKD. Trimming took 1 base from V and 3 from J, leaving 5 bases between them. CDR3 residues: CATSDLGYTEAFF. The CDR3, as DNA: TGTGCCACCAGTGATTTAGGGTACACTGAAGCTTTCTTT.